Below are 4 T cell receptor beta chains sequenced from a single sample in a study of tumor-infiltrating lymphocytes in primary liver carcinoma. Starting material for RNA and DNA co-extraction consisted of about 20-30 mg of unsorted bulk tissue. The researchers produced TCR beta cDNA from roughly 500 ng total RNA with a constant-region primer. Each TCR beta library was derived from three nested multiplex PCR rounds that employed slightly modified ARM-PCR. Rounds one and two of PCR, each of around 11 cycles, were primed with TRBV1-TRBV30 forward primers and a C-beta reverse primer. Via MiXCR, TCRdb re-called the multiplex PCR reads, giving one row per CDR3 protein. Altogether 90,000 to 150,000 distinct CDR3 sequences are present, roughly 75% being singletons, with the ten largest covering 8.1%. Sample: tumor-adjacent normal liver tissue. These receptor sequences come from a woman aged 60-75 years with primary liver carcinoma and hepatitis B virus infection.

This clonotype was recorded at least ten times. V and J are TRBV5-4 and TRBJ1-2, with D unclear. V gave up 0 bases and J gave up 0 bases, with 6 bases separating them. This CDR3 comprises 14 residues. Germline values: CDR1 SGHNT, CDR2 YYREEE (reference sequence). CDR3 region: CASSLGGSNYGYTF. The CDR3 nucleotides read TGTGCCAGCAGCTTGGGAGGCTCTAACTATGGCTACACCTTC.

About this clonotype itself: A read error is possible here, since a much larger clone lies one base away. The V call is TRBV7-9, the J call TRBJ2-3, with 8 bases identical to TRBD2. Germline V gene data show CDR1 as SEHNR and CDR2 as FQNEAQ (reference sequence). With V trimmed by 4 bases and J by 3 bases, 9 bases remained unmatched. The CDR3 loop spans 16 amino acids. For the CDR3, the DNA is TGTGCCAGCAGCTCGGGACTAGTGGGAGGGACAGATACGCAGTATTTT. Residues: CASSSGLVGGTDTQYF.

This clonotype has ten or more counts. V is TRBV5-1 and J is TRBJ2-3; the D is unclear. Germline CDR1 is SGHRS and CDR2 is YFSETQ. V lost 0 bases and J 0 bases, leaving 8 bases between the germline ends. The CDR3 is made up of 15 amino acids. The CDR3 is CASSLVVGSTDTQYF. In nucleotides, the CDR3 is TGCGCCAGCAGCTTGGTGGTTGGTAGCACAGATACGCAGTATTTT.

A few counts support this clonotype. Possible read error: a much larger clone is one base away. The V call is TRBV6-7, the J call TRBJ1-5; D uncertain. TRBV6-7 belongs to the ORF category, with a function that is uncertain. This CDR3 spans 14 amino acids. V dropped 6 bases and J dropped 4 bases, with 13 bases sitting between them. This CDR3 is CASRDHLMNQPQHF. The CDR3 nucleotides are TGTGCCAGCAGAGACCACCTTATGAATCAGCCCCAGCATTTT.